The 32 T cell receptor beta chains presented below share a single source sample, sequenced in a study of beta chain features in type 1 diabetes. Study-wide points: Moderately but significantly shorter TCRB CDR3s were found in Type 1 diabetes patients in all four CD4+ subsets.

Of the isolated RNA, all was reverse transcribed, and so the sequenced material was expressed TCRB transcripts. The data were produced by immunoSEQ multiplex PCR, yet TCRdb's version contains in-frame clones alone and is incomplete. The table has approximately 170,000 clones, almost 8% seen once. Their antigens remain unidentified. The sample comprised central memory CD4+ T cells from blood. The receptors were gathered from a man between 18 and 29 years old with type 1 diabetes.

As DNA, the CDR3 is TGTGCCAGCAGTTACCGGGACACGGAAAAACTGTTTTTT. It specifies CASSYRDTEKLFF. The chain has TRBV28 and TRBJ1-4, with D maybe TRBD1 (6 bases). The V gene lost 4 bases and the J gene lost 8 bases, with 11 bases spanning the gap. Germline V CDR1 and CDR2: MDHEN, SYDVKM. The CDR3 is made up of 13 amino acids.

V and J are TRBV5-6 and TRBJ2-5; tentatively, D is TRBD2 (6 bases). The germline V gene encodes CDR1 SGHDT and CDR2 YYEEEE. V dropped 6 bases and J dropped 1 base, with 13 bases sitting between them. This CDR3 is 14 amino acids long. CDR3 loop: CASKPRGVQETQYF. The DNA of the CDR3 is TGTGCCAGCAAGCCACGCGGGGTCCAAGAGACCCAGTACTTC. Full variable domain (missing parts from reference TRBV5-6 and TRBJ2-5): DAGVTQSPTHLIKTRGQQVTLRCSPKSGHDTVSWYQQALGQGPQFIFQYYEEEERQRGNFPDRFSGHQFPNYSSELNVNALLLGDSALYLCASKPRGVQETQYFGPGTRLLVL.

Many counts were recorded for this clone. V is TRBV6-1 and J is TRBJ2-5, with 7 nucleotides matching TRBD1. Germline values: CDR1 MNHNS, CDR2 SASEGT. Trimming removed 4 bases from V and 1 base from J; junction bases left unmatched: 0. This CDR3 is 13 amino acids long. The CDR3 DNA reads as TGTGCCAGCAGTGGGACAGGCCAAGAGACCCAGTACTTC. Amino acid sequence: CASSGTGQETQYF.

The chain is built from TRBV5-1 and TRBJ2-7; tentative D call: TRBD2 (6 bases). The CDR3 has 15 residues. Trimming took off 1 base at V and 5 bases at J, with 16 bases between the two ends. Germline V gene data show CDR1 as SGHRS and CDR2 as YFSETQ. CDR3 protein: CASSLWGDPDDEQYF. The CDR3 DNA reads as TGCGCCAGCAGCTTGTGGGGGGATCCCGACGACGAGCAGTACTTC. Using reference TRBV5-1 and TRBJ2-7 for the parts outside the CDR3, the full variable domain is KAGVTQTPRYLIKTRGQQVTLSCSPISGHRSVSWYQQTPGQGLQFLFEYFSETQRNKGNFPGRFSGRQFSNSRSEMNVSTLELGDSALYLCASSLWGDPDDEQYFGPGTRLTVT.

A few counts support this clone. The CDR3 nucleotides read TGTGCCAGCAGCTCGCCGGGACAGGGGGCGGATGGCTACACCTTC. It yields the protein CASSSPGQGADGYTF. The rearrangement joins TRBV5-6 to TRBJ1-2; 12 bases map to TRBD1. Germline V gene data show CDR1 as SGHDT and CDR2 as YYEEEE. The V segment lost 3 bases and the J segment 6 bases; nucleotides outside the gene matches: 6. The CDR3 consists of 15 residues.

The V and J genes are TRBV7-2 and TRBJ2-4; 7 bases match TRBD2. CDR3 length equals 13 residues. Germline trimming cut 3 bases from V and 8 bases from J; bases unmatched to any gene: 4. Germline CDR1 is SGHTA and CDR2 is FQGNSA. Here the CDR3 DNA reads TGTGCCAGCAGCTTGAAGGCGGGGGACATTCAGTACTTC. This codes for CASSLKAGDIQYF.

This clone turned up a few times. The CDR3 DNA reads TGTGCCAGCTCACCACCGGGGGCATCGGATACTGAAGCTTTCTTT. Translating gives CASSPPGASDTEAFF. The rearrangement joins TRBV18 to TRBJ1-1, with a possible D match to TRBD1 (6 bases). V lost 0 bases and J lost 5, with 13 bases in between. CDR3 length: 15 residues. Germline assignment: CDR1 KGHSH and CDR2 LQKENI.

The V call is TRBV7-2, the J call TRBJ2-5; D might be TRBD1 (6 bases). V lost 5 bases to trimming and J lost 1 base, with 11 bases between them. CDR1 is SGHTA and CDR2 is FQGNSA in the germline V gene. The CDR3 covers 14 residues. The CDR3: CASSPTGSQETQYF. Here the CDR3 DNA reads TGTGCCAGCAGCCCGACAGGTTCCCAAGAGACCCAGTACTTC.

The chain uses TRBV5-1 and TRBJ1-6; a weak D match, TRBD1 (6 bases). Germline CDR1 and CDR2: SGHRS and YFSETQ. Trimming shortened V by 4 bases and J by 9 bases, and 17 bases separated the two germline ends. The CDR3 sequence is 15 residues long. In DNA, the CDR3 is TGCGCCAGCAGCCCCGGTGCAGGGGCGCCTTCACCCCTCCACTTT. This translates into CASSPGAGAPSPLHF.

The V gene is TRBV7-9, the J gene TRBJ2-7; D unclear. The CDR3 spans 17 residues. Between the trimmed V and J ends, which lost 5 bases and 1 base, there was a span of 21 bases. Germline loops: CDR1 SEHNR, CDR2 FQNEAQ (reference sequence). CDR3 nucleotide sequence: TGTGCCAGCAGCCCCCTAGGCCCCGACTTAAAATCCTACGAGCAGTACTTC. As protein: CASSPLGPDLKSYEQYF. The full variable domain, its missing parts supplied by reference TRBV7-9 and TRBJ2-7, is DTGVSQNPRHKITKRGQNVTFRCDPISEHNRLYWYRQTLGQGPEFLTYFQNEAQLEKSRLLSDRFSAERPKGSFSTLEIQRTEQGDSAMYLCASSPLGPDLKSYEQYFGPGTRLTVT.

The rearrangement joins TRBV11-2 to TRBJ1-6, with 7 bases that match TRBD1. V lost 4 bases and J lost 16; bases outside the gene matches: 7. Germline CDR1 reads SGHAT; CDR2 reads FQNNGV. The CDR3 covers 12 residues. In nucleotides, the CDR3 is TGTGCCAGCAGCTCCACTCGGACAGGTCTCCACTTT. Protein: CASSSTRTGLHF.

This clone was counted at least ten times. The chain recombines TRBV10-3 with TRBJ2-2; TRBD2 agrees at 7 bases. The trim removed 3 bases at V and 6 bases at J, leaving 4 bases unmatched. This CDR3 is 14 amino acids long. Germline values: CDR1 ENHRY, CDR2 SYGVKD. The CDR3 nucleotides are TGTGCCATCAGTGACGGGGAGGGCTCCGGGGAGCTGTTTTTT. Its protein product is CAISDGEGSGELFF.

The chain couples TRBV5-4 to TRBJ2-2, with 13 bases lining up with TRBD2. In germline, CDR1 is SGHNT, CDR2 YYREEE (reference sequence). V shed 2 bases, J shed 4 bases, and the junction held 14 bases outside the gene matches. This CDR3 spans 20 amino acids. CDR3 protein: CASSFRLAGGPLGGTGELFF. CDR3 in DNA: TGTGCCAGCAGCTTCCGACTAGCGGGAGGCCCCCTTGGGGGCACCGGGGAGCTGTTTTTT.

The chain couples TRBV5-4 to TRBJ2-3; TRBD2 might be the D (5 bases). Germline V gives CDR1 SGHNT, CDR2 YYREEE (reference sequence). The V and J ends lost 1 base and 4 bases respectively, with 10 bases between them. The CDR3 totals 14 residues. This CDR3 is CASSLKSSADTQYF. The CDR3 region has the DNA TGTGCCAGCAGCTTGAAAAGTAGCGCAGATACGCAGTATTTT.

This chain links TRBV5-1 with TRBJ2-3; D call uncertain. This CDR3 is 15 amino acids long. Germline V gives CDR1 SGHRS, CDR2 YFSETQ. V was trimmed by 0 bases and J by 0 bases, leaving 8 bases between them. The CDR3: CASSLDSTSTDTQYF. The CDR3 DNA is TGCGCCAGCAGCTTGGACAGTACTAGCACAGATACGCAGTATTTT.

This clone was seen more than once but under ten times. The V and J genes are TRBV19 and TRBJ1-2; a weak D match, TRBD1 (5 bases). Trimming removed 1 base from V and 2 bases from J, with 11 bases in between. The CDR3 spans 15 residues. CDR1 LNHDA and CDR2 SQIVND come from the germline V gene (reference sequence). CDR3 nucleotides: TGTGCCAGTAGTATAGGCTACAGGAGCAACTATGGCTACACCTTC. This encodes CASSIGYRSNYGYTF.

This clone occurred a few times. This CDR3 is CAWSVHNTGGDTQYF. The CDR3 nucleotides read TGTGCCTGGAGTGTACATAATACGGGAGGGGATACGCAGTATTTT. The chain links TRBV30 to TRBJ2-3, with 8 bases that match TRBD2. The CDR3 totals 15 residues. In germline, CDR1 is GTSNPN, CDR2 SVGIG (reference sequence). Trimming took 0 bases from V and 6 from J; bases not matched to a gene: 8.

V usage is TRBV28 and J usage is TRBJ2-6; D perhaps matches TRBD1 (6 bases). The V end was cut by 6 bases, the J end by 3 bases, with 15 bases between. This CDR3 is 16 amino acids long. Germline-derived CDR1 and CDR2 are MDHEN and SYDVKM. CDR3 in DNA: TGTGCCAGCAGACCCGTACAGGGCGGTGGGGCCAACGTCCTGACTTTC. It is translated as CASRPVQGGGANVLTF.

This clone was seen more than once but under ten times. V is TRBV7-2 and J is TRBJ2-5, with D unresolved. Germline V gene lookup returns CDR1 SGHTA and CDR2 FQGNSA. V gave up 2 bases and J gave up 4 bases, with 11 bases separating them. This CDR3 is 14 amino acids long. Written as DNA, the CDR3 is TGTGCCAGCAGCTTAAACAACAGCCCAGAGACCCAGTACTTC. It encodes CASSLNNSPETQYF.

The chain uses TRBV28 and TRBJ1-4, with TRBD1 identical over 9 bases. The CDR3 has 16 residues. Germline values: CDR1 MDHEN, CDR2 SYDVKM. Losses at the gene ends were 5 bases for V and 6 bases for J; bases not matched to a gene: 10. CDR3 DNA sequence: TGTGCCAGCAGTCCAGGGACAGGGTTTTTCGATGAAAAACTGTTTTTT. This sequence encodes CASSPGTGFFDEKLFF.

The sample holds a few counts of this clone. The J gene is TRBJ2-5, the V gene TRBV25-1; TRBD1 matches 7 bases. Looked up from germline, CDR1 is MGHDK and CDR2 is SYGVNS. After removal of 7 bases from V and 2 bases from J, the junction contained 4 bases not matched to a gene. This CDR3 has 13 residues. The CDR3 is CASKGQTQETQYF. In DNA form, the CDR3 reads TGTGCCAGCAAGGGACAGACTCAAGAGACCCAGTACTTC.

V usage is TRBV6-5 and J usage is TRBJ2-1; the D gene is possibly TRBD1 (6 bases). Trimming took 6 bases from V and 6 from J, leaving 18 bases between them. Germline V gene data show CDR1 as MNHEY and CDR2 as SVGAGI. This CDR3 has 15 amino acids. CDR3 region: CASRPTGQLGNEQFF. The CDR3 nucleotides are TGTGCCAGCAGGCCCACCGGACAGTTGGGCAATGAGCAGTTCTTC.

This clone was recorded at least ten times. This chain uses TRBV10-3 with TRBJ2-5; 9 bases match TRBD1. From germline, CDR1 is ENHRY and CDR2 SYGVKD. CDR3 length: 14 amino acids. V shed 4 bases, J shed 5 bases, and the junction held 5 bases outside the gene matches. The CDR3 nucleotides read TGTGCCATCAGTGGGGCGACAGGGGGTGAGACCCAGTACTTC. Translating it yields CAISGATGGETQYF.

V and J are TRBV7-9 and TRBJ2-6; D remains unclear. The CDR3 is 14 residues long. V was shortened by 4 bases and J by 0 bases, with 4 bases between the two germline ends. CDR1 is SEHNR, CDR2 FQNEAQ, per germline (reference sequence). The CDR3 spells CASSSYSGANVLTF. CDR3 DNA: TGTGCCAGCAGCTCCTACTCTGGGGCCAACGTCCTGACTTTC.

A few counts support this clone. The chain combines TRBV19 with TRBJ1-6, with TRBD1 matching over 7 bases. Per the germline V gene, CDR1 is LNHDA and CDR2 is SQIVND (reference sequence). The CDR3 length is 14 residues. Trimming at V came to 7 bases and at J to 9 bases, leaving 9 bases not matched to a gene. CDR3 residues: CASTIRGIASPLHF. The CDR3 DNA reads TGTGCCAGTACCATCAGGGGGATTGCTTCACCCCTCCACTTT.

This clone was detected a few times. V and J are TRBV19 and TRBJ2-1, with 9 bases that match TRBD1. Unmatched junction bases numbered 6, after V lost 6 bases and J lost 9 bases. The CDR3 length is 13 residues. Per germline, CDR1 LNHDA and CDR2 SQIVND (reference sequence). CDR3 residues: CASSLDRGVEQFF. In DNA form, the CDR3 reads TGTGCCAGTAGCCTCGACAGGGGGGTTGAGCAGTTCTTC.

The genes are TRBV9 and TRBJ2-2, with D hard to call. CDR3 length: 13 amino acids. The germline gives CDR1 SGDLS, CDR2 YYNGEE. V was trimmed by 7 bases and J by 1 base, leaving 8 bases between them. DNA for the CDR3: TGTGCCAGCTCTCAGATGAACACCGGGGAGCTGTTTTTT. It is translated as CASSQMNTGELFF. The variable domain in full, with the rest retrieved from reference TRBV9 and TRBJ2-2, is DSGVTQTPKHLITATGQRVTLRCSPRSGDLSVYWYQQSLDQGLQFLIQYYNGEERAKGNILERFSAQQFPDLHSELNLSSLELGDSALYFCASSQMNTGELFFGEGSRLTVL.

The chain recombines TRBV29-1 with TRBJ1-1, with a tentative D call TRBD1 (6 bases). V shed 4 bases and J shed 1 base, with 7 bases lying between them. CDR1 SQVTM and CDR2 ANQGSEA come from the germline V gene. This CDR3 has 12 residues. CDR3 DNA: TGCAGCGTTGGCAGGGGGAACACTGAAGCTTTCTTT. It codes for CSVGRGNTEAFF.

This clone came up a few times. The CDR3 loop reads CAWSVWSRISTDTQYF. In nucleotides, the CDR3 is TGTGCCTGGAGTGTCTGGAGCCGGATAAGCACAGATACGCAGTATTTT. The chain is built from TRBV30 and TRBJ2-3; D gene unclear. V shed 0 bases and J shed 0 bases, with 13 bases lying between them. The CDR3 runs 16 residues. CDR1 is GTSNPN and CDR2 is SVGIG in the germline V gene (reference sequence).

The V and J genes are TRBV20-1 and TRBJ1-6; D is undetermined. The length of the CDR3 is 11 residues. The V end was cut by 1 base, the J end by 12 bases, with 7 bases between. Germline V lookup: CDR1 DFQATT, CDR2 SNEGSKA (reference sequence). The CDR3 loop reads CSARVPGPLHF. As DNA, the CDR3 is TGCAGTGCTAGAGTTCCGGGACCCCTCCACTTT.

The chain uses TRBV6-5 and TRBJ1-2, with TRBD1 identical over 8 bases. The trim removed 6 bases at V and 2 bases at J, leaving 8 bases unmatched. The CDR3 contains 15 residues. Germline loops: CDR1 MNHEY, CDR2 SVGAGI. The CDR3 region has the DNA TGTGCCAGCAGGATTGGGACAGGCGCCAACTATGGCTACACCTTC. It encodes CASRIGTGANYGYTF.

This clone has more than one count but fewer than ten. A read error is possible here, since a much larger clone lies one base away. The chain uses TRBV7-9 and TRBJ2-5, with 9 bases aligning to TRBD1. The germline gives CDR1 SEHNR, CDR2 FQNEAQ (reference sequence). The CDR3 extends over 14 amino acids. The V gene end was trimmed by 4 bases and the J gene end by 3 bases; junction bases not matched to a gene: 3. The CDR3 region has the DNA TGTGCCAGCAGCTACGGACAGGGGAAAGAGACCCAGTACTTC. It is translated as CASSYGQGKETQYF.